The source of this T cell receptor (beta chain) is a study of breast tumors, draining lymph nodes, adjacent tissues. This clonotype was seen many times. The target antigen is unknown. Samples came from axillary lymph nodes draining the breast cancer. Germline V gene lookup returns CDR1 LNHNV and CDR2 YYDKDF (reference sequence). CDR3 length: 14 amino acids. V gave up 3 bases and J gave up 5 bases, with 13 bases separating them. Whole-study results and caveats: Compared with lymph nodes, tumors were less diverse; compared with nontumor tissue, more. The lymph node origin of tumor T cells was framed as consistent with a hypothesis, not demonstrated. Tumor and nontumor repertoires were significantly more similar in luminal-like than in basal-like breast cancer.

TCRdb fed the multiplex PCR reads into MiXCR, producing one record per CDR3 protein. The sample carries roughly 100,000 distinct CDR3 sequences, about 30% recorded once. Sequencing used axillary lymph node tissue. This chain uses TRBV15 with TRBJ2-5; unclear D gene. This sequence originates from a female donor with breast cancer. Some clones in this sample may be carry-over from other donors' samples. CDR3 bases: TGTGCCACCAGCAGCCCGCTCTTTCGGGAGACCCAGTACTTC. Protein: CATSSPLFRETQYF.